The rows below give T cell receptor beta chains drawn from one sample of a study of T cell responses to AZD1222 COVID-19 vaccine. TCRdb's copy holds only in-frame clones and misses some; the assay was immunoSEQ multiplex PCR. The sample has tens of thousands of clones; about nine tenths are singletons. Source: peripheral blood, taken on day 0 of AZD1222 vaccination. The receptors originated from an adult in good health. The CDR3 runs from the conserved cysteine through the conserved F or W. D genes are given only for firm matches. Part of the rows lack a size; the others show once, few, many or a class for expanded clones.

clone size	V gene	D gene	J gene	CDR3 DNA	CDR3 protein
NA	TRBV4-1	TRBD1	TRBJ1-2	TGCGCCAGCAGCCAAGCGGACAGGGGGAGGGGCTACACCTTC	CASSQADRGRGYTF
NA	TRBV5-1	NA	TRBJ2-1	TGCGCCAGCAGCCTACCCACTACTAGGTCTGAGCAGTTCTTC	CASSLPTTRSEQFF
NA	TRBV11-3	NA	TRBJ1-1	TGTGCCAGCAGCTTGACTGGAGATCGCACTGAAGCTTTCTTT	CASSLTGDRTEAFF
NA	TRBV11-2	TRBD2	TRBJ2-7	TGTGCCAGCAGCTTGACTAGCGGGAAGGACGAGCAGTACTTC	CASSLTSGKDEQYF
many	TRBV2	NA	TRBJ1-6	TGTGCCAGCATGGGTGGCAGCCTGAGCTCCTATAATTCACCCCTCCACTTT	CASMGGSLSSYNSPLHF
NA	TRBV30	NA	TRBJ1-4	TGTGCCTGGGCAAGGGATTTCGGCGAGGAAAAACTGTTTTTT	CAWARDFGEEKLFF
NA	TRBV18	NA	TRBJ1-2	TGTGCCAGCTCACCGGAAAGGAACTATGGCTACACCTTC	CASSPERNYGYTF
NA	TRBV18	NA	TRBJ2-3	TGTGCCAGCTCTCTCTTTGGGGCATCTAGCACAGATACGCAGTATTTT	CASSLFGASSTDTQYF
NA	TRBV24-1	NA	TRBJ1-5	TGTGCCACCAGTGCCGGGAGATATAGCAATCAGCCCCAGCATTTT	CATSAGRYSNQPQHF
NA	TRBV28	NA	TRBJ1-1	TGTGCCAGTCTCCATCAGGGTAGCACTGAAGCTTTCTTT	CASLHQGSTEAFF
once	TRBV5-6	NA	TRBJ2-7	TGTGCCAGCAGCTTCGACGGTGGCAGAATCTACGAGCAGTACTTC	CASSFDGGRIYEQYF
NA	TRBV7-3	TRBD1	TRBJ2-5	TGTGCCAGCAGCCCTGGGGCCGGCAGGGGGCTGATGGAGACCCAGTACTTC	CASSPGAGRGLMETQYF
NA	TRBV18	TRBD2	TRBJ2-2	TGTGCCAGCTCTCCGTCGGGACTAGCGGGAGCCGGGGAGCTGTTTTTT	CASSPSGLAGAGELFF
NA	TRBV11-2	NA	TRBJ1-3	TGTGCCAGCAGCGTGGGGTCAGGGGATGGAAACACCATATATTTT	CASSVGSGDGNTIYF
medium-sized	TRBV25-1	NA	TRBJ1-5	TGTGCCAGCAGCGGGAGCAATCAGCCCCAGCATTTT	CASSGSNQPQHF
NA	TRBV11-2	NA	TRBJ2-3	TGTGCCAGCAGCTTAGGGAGCCATGGCGGAGATACGCAGTATTTT	CASSLGSHGGDTQYF
NA	TRBV28	NA	TRBJ1-1	TGTGCCAGCAGTACGGTCCCCCTAATTCCCACTGAAGCTTTCTTT	CASSTVPLIPTEAFF
NA	TRBV9	NA	TRBJ2-7	TGTGCCAGCAGCGTAGGACAAGCGCCCACCTACGAGCAGTACTTC	CASSVGQAPTYEQYF
NA	TRBV27	NA	TRBJ1-2	TGTGCCAGCAGCTGGGCCCAGAGTTCTAACTATGGCTACACCTTC	CASSWAQSSNYGYTF
NA	TRBV13	NA	TRBJ2-2	TGTGCCAGCAGCTTAGTCACCGGGGAGCTGTTTTTT	CASSLVTGELFF
once	TRBV7-8	TRBD1	TRBJ1-6	TGTGCCAGCAGCCGAGAGGGGGCTTCACCCCTCCACTTT	CASSREGASPLHF
once	TRBV9	NA	TRBJ1-1	TGTGCCAGCACCACGGGGGGGGCGCCGGACACTGAAGCTTTCTTT	CASTTGGAPDTEAFF
NA	TRBV19	NA	TRBJ1-5	TGTGCCAGTAGTATTGCCCCCCCAGGAAGCTATAGCAATCAGCCCCAGCATTTT	CASSIAPPGSYSNQPQHF
once	TRBV6-4	TRBD2	TRBJ2-3	TGTGCCAGCAGTGAGGGGGGGGAGGATACGCAGTATTTT	CASSEGGEDTQYF
NA	TRBV9	NA	TRBJ1-1	TGTGCCAGCAGCGTAGAAGCACAGCCAATGAACACTGAAGCTTTCTTT	CASSVEAQPMNTEAFF
few	TRBV19	NA	TRBJ1-4	TGTGCCAGTATCGGTCGGCCGCGAAATGAAAAACTGTTTTTT	CASIGRPRNEKLFF
NA	TRBV6-1	NA	TRBJ1-2	TGTGCCAGCAGTGAACAGACTAACTATGGCTACACCTTC	CASSEQTNYGYTF
NA	TRBV27	TRBD1	TRBJ2-2	TGTGCCAGCAGTTTATCCTTCGGGACAGGGGGCACCGGGGAGCTGTTTTTT	CASSLSFGTGGTGELFF
few	TRBV5-1	NA	TRBJ1-2	TGCGCCAGCAGCTTGTATCCGAATACTAATGGCTACACCTTC	CASSLYPNTNGYTF
NA	TRBV10-3	TRBD1	TRBJ1-1	TGTGCCATCAGTGATGACAGGGTCGGTACTGAAGCTTTCTTT	CAISDDRVGTEAFF
NA	TRBV29-1	NA	TRBJ2-7	TGCAGTGCAGGGCAGGGCGACGAGCAGTACTTC	CSAGQGDEQYF
NA	TRBV21-1	NA	TRBJ2-7	TGTGCCAGCAGCAATAATGGGGTCCGGGACAGGGGCACCTACGAGCAGTACTTC	CASSNNGVRDRGTYEQYF
few	TRBV7-3	NA	TRBJ2-7	TGTGCCAGCAGCTTATTAGCCGAAAGCTCCTACGAGCAGTACTTC	CASSLLAESSYEQYF
NA	TRBV10-3	TRBD2	TRBJ2-1	TGTGCCATCAGCAGACTAGCGACCTCACCCAATGAGCAGTTCTTC	CAISRLATSPNEQFF
NA	TRBV10-1	NA	TRBJ2-7	TGCGCCAGCTGGGAGACTACCTACGAGCAGTACTTC	CASWETTYEQYF
NA	TRBV29-1	TRBD1	TRBJ1-1	TGCAGCGTTGAAGAGACAGGGCTGAACACTGAAGCTTTCTTT	CSVEETGLNTEAFF
NA	TRBV2	NA	TRBJ2-7	TGTGCCAGCAGTGAACAGGGAGAGTCCTACGAGCAGTACTTC	CASSEQGESYEQYF
NA	TRBV4-3	TRBD1	TRBJ1-4	TGCGCCAGCAGCCAGGGGGCCAGGGGGAGTCAGCAGGAAAAACTGTTTTTT	CASSQGARGSQQEKLFF
NA	TRBV5-1	TRBD2	TRBJ2-7	TGCGCCAGCAGCTTGGCAATAGCGGGAGACGAGCAGTACTTC	CASSLAIAGDEQYF
NA	TRBV10-2	NA	TRBJ1-3	TGCGCCAGCAGTGAGATGGTGTACTCTGGAAACACCATATATTTT	CASSEMVYSGNTIYF
NA	TRBV18	TRBD1	TRBJ2-1	TGTGCCAGCTCACCGGACAGGTTACGGTTCTTC	CASSPDRLRFF